The T cell receptor (beta chain) described here comes from a study of blood T cells in healthy people across ages. The study, taken as a whole, reports: While age rose, TCR beta diversity per million T cells dropped in a roughly linear way. When set beside aged donors, long-lived donors presented more naive CD4+ cells and higher diversity.

This CDR3 has 16 amino acids. Germline CDR1 DFQATT, CDR2 SNEGSKA (reference sequence). Comments on this clonotype: Its antigen is currently unknown.

For the second PCR, which ran for roughly 6 to 11 cycles, a sample-barcoded 5' primer and a J-beta primer mix were used. Every cDNA was tagged by a template-switch adaptor with 12 random nucleotides. TCRdb fed the 5' RACE reads into MiXCR, producing one record per CDR3 protein. The table records some 760,000 distinct CDR3 sequences, 25% of them present only once. This sample also appeared in a second study, on T cells of mothers and their children. From that second work: Among related mother-child pairs, overlap was slightly higher than in unrelated pairs, though not significantly.

The sequencing input was blood. The TCR originated in a boy aged 5-17 years in good health. The chain employs TRBV20-1 and TRBJ2-5, with a possible D match to TRBD1 (6 bases). With the DNA end fitting TRBJ2-7 better, the J assignment may be wrong. The CDR3 loop is CSARDGGQDRSYEQYF. The DNA for the CDR3 is TGCAGTGCTAGAGATGGGGGTCAGGACAGATCCTACGAGCAGTACTTC.